These 5 T cell receptor beta chains were all obtained from the same sample, sequenced in a study of blood T cell repertoires in COVID-19. Sequenced by immunoSEQ multiplex PCR; TCRdb stores in-frame clones only, minus some. This sample has roughly 230,000 clones, with 92% found just once. Sequencing input: peripheral blood. These TCRs come from a man under 40 with COVID-19, enrolled during active disease.

The gene calls are TRBV6-1 and TRBJ2-5; 7 nucleotides agree with TRBD1. V shed 1 base, J shed 1 base, and the junction held 0 bases outside the gene matches. Looked up from germline, CDR1 is MNHNS and CDR2 is SASEGT. The CDR3 runs to 14 residues. CDR3: CASSEGQGQETQYF. DNA of the CDR3: TGTGCCAGCAGTGAAGGACAGGGCCAAGAGACCCAGTACTTC.

This chain uses TRBV15 with TRBJ2-2; weak D call: TRBD2 (7 bases). Between the trimmed V and J ends, which lost 6 bases and 3 bases, there was a span of 14 bases. Germline loops: CDR1 LNHNV, CDR2 YYDKDF (reference sequence). This CDR3 comprises 15 residues. CDR3 sequence (DNA): TGTGCCACCAGGAACGGGGGGCAAGACACCGGGGAGCTGTTTTTT. Its protein product is CATRNGGQDTGELFF. The whole variable domain, remainder taken from reference TRBV15 and TRBJ2-2, is DAMVIQNPRYQVTQFGKPVTLSCSQTLNHNVMYWYQQKSSQAPKLLFHYYDKDFNNEADTPDNFQSRRPNTSFCFLDIRSPGLGDTAMYLCATRNGGQDTGELFFGEGSRLTVL.

The chain has TRBV12-3 or TRBV12-4 and TRBJ1-1; TRBD1 matches 7 bases. This CDR3 is 13 amino acids long. The ends lost 6 bases at V and 4 bases at J; junction bases unmatched: 5. CDR3 protein: CASRPAGGTEAFF. The CDR3 DNA reads TGTGCCAGCAGACCGGCAGGGGGCACTGAAGCTTTCTTT.

The chain links TRBV2 to TRBJ1-5; maybe TRBD1 (6 bases). Germline V gene lookup returns CDR1 SNHLY and CDR2 FYNNEI. V shed 5 bases and J shed 4 bases, with 6 bases lying between them. This CDR3 region has 12 residues. CDR3 protein: CASSQGNQPQHF. The CDR3 DNA follows: TGTGCCAGCAGTCAGGGGAATCAGCCCCAGCATTTT.

V and J are TRBV4-2 and TRBJ2-1, with 9 bases lining up with TRBD2. The V gene end was trimmed by 6 bases and the J gene end by 1 base; junction bases not matched to a gene: 10. The CDR3 has 17 residues. The germline CDR1 and CDR2 sequences are LGHNA and YNFKEQ. CDR3 coding DNA: TGTGCCAGCAGGGGCCCGGCGGGGGGGCGGTCCTACAATGAGCAGTTCTTC. Protein product: CASRGPAGGRSYNEQFF.